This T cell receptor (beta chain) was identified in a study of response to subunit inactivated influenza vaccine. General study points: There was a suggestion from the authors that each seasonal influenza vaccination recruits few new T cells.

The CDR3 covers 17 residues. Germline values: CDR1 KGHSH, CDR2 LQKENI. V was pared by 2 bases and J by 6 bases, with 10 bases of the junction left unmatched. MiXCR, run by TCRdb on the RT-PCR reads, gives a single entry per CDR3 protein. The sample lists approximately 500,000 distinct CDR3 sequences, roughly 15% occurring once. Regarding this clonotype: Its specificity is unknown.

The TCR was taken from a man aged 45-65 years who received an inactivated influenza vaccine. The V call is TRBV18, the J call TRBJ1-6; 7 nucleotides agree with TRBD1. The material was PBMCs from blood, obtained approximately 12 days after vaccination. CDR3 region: CASSPTLLQGINSPLHF. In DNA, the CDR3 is TGTGCCAGCTCACCAACGCTTTTACAGGGGATTAATTCACCCCTCCACTTT.